This T cell receptor (beta chain) was sequenced during a study of T cell responses to AZD1222 COVID-19 vaccine. Generated by immunoSEQ multiplex PCR, the TCRdb table keeps only in-frame clones and is missing some. This table holds about 130,000 clones, roughly 85% found once. The junction had 4 bases not matched to a gene; V was cut back by 1 base and J by 7 bases. From germline, CDR1 is LGHDT and CDR2 YNNKEL (reference sequence). The CDR3 totals 15 residues. The chain is built from TRBV3-1 (or the pseudogene TRBV3-2) and TRBJ2-1, with 10 bases that match TRBD2. The clonotype was recovered from an adult in good health. Source: peripheral blood, taken on day 0 of AZD1222 vaccination. CDR3 in DNA: TGTGCCAGCAGCCAAGTCCAAGCGGGGGGGAATGAGCAGTTCTTC. Translating gives CASSQVQAGGNEQFF.